A selection of T cell receptor beta chains follows, all from one sample in a study of shared clonotypes between healthy human individuals. Sequencing used immunoSEQ multiplex PCR; TCRdb keeps in-frame clones, though not all of them. The sample holds millions of clones, around 94% seen once. Sequenced: naive CD4+ T cells sorted from blood. All receptors come from a man aged 18 to 30 in good health. Both conserved end residues are part of each CDR3. The D gene is left open where the match is weak.

v_call	d_call	j_call	cdr3_aa	cdr3_nt
TRBV7-8	-	TRBJ1-2	CASSSMGTINYGYTF	TGTGCCAGCAGCTCAATGGGCACAATTAACTATGGCTACACCTTC
TRBV6-1	-	TRBJ1-5	CASSEGYRYSNQPQHF	TGTGCCAGCAGTGAAGGGTATCGATATAGCAATCAGCCCCAGCATTTT
TRBV9	TRBD1	TRBJ1-3	CASSTRDRVSGNTIYF	TGTGCCAGCAGCACCAGGGACAGGGTCTCTGGAAACACCATATATTTT
TRBV5-1	-	TRBJ2-3	CASSPGQDTQYF	TGCGCCAGCAGCCCCGGACAAGATACGCAGTATTTT
TRBV11-2	TRBD2	TRBJ2-7	CASSPTTGGAYEQYF	TGTGCCAGCAGCCCGACGACGGGAGGAGCCTACGAGCAGTACTTC
TRBV19	TRBD1	TRBJ1-2	CASLQGALHGYTF	TGTGCCAGTCTACAGGGGGCGCTTCATGGCTACACCTTC
TRBV7-8	-	TRBJ2-5	CASSRQPQETQYF	TGTGCCAGCAGCAGACAGCCCCAAGAGACCCAGTACTTC
TRBV6-1	-	TRBJ1-3	CASSEAGGSGNTIYF	TGTGCCAGCAGTGAAGCGGGCGGTTCTGGAAACACCATATATTTT
TRBV5-1	-	TRBJ2-1	CASSLVGANEQFF	TGCGCCAGCAGCTTGGTGGGGGCGAATGAGCAGTTCTTC
TRBV5-1	-	TRBJ2-1	CASSLEGAKRQSEFF	TGCGCCAGCAGCTTGGAAGGGGCCAAAAGGCAATCCGAATTCTTC
TRBV28	-	TRBJ1-4	CASSLGGQGDEKLFF	TGTGCCAGCAGTTTGGGGGGGCAAGGCGATGAAAAACTGTTTTTT
TRBV9	-	TRBJ1-4	CASSVRSATNEKLFF	TGTGCCAGCAGCGTAAGGTCTGCAACTAATGAAAAACTGTTTTTT
TRBV28	-	TRBJ2-1	CASSLDPNRDEQFF	TGTGCCAGCAGTTTGGACCCGAATCGCGATGAGCAGTTCTTC
TRBV5-6	TRBD2	TRBJ2-7	CASSLIAGGISYEQYF	TGTGCCAGCAGCTTGATTGCGGGGGGCATCTCCTACGAGCAGTACTTC
TRBV11-2	TRBD1	TRBJ1-2	CASSLGTGPYGYTF	TGTGCCAGCAGCTTAGGGACAGGGCCCTATGGCTACACCTTC